A selection of T cell receptor beta chains follows, all from one sample in a study of control samples from healthy donors and cancer patients. Some clones are missing from TCRdb's copy, which holds only in-frame ones; the method was immunoSEQ multiplex PCR. The sample holds about 40,000 clones, approximately 90% seen once. The source material was blood. Receptors were obtained from a woman aged 45-65 years in good health. The CDR3 runs from the conserved cysteine through the conserved F or W. Each record gives: clone size, J gene, D gene, V gene, CDR3 protein, CDR3 DNA. D genes are given only for firm matches. Not all rows give a size; the values are once, few, many and, for expanded clones, a class.

-	TRBJ1-1	-	TRBV4-3	CASSQIQGTEAFF	TGCGCCAGCAGCCAAATTCAGGGCACTGAAGCTTTCTTT
-	TRBJ1-5	-	TRBV7-2	CASSFRVPNQPQHF	TGTGCCAGCAGCTTCAGGGTCCCCAATCAGCCCCAGCATTTT
-	TRBJ2-3	-	TRBV9	CASSVAVRTDTQYF	TGTGCCAGCAGCGTAGCGGTTCGCACAGATACGCAGTATTTT
-	TRBJ1-3	TRBD1	TRBV6-6	CASSRSGGLFTASGNTIYF	TGTGCCAGCAGTCGATCAGGGGGCCTTTTTACAGCCTCTGGAAACACCATATATTTT
few	TRBJ2-7	-	TRBV4-3	CASSPGDGSYEQYF	TGCGCCAGCAGTCCAGGAGACGGGTCCTACGAGCAGTACTTC
once	TRBJ1-2	-	TRBV28	CASSLNAGSFGYGYTF	TGTGCCAGCAGTTTAAACGCGGGGAGCTTTGGGTATGGCTACACCTTC
-	TRBJ2-1	-	TRBV9	CASSRGDYNEQFF	TGTGCCAGCAGCAGGGGGGATTACAATGAGCAGTTCTTC
-	TRBJ2-2	-	TRBV21-1	CASSIVAGSVSSTGELFF	TGTGCCAGCAGCATCGTAGCGGGTTCTGTTTCGAGCACCGGGGAGCTGTTTTTT
-	TRBJ2-1	-	TRBV7-9	CASNHASRGTESYNEQFF	TGTGCCAGCAACCACGCGAGTCGGGGGACCGAATCCTACAATGAGCAGTTCTTC
once	TRBJ1-3	-	TRBV9	CASSGRLSGANTIYF	TGTGCCAGCAGCGGACGGTTGTCCGGGGCGAACACCATATATTTT
-	TRBJ1-1	-	TRBV12-3/TRBV12-4	CASSFGAEAFF	TGTGCCAGTAGTTTCGGGGCTGAAGCTTTCTTT
-	TRBJ2-6	TRBD2	TRBV18	CASSPLLAGSGANVLTF	TGTGCCAGCTCACCACTTCTAGCGGGCTCTGGGGCCAACGTCCTGACTTTC
-	TRBJ2-2	-	TRBV7-9	CASSRREGPNTGELFF	TGTGCCAGCAGCCGGCGAGAGGGCCCGAACACCGGGGAGCTGTTTTTT
-	TRBJ1-4	-	TRBV7-9	CASRLTGATNEKLFF	TGTGCCAGCAGACTAACAGGAGCAACTAATGAAAAACTGTTTTTT
-	TRBJ2-5	-	TRBV2	CASTNGNQETQYF	TGTGCCAGCACTAACGGTAACCAAGAGACCCAGTACTTC
once	TRBJ1-5	-	TRBV28	CASSLPRESGQPQHF	TGTGCCAGCAGTTTGCCCAGGGAATCGGGTCAGCCCCAGCATTTT
-	TRBJ2-2	-	TRBV7-2	CASSSRLRSTGELFF	TGTGCCAGCAGCTCCCGTCTGAGAAGTACCGGGGAGCTGTTTTTT
-	TRBJ2-7	TRBD2	TRBV7-9	CASSLLAGEQYF	TGTGCCAGCAGCTTACTAGCGGGGGAGCAGTACTTC
-	TRBJ2-5	-	TRBV5-1	CASSRGEAKETQYF	TGCGCCAGCAGCCGAGGGGAGGCCAAAGAGACCCAGTACTTC
-	TRBJ1-2	-	TRBV19	CASNRGADNFGGYTF	TGTGCCAGTAACCGGGGGGCTGACAACTTTGGAGGCTACACCTTC
-	TRBJ1-5	TRBD1	TRBV19	CASSLRGQGSQPQHF	TGTGCCAGTAGTCTGAGGGGGCAAGGAAGTCAGCCCCAGCATTTT
-	TRBJ2-1	-	TRBV7-7	CASSLGLQGTYNEQFF	TGTGCCAGCAGCTTAGGGCTACAGGGCACCTACAATGAGCAGTTCTTC
-	TRBJ2-6	TRBD1	TRBV7-3	CASSSSTGVSGANVLTF	TGTGCCAGCAGCTCATCGACAGGGGTCTCTGGGGCCAACGTCCTGACTTTC
-	TRBJ1-6	-	TRBV7-9	CASSLSGQLSGALHF	TGTGCCAGCAGCTTAAGCGGACAGCTCTCCGGGGCCCTCCACTTT
-	TRBJ1-2	-	TRBV4-3	CASSQVQTYGYTF	TGCGCCAGCAGCCAAGTACAGACCTATGGCTACACCTTC
-	TRBJ2-5	-	TRBV13	CASSLEAGEERATQYF	TGTGCCAGCAGCTTAGAGGCAGGGGAAGAGCGAGCGACCCAGTACTTC
-	TRBJ2-1	TRBD2	TRBV29-1	CSVARFSGGAGEQFF	TGCAGCGTCGCCCGGTTTAGCGGGGGGGCCGGTGAGCAGTTCTTC
-	TRBJ2-1	TRBD2	TRBV3-1/TRBV3-2	CASSLSWASGGEDEQFF	TGTGCCAGCAGCCTATCCTGGGCTAGCGGGGGGGAGGATGAGCAGTTCTTC
-	TRBJ2-7	-	TRBV14	CASSRSRIAYEQYF	TGTGCCAGCAGCCGTTCCAGGATCGCGTACGAGCAGTACTTC
-	TRBJ2-3	-	TRBV9	CASGTSGLEADTQYF	TGTGCCAGCGGAACGTCAGGGCTTGAGGCAGATACGCAGTATTTT
-	TRBJ1-5	-	TRBV7-8	CASSSTYNQPQHF	TGTGCCAGCAGCTCGACCTACAATCAGCCCCAGCATTTT
-	TRBJ1-1	-	TRBV6-5	CASRLGVNTEAFF	TGTGCCAGCCGACTAGGGGTTAACACTGAAGCTTTCTTT
-	TRBJ1-2	TRBD1	TRBV27	CASSHGQGGYGYTF	TGTGCCAGCAGTCACGGACAGGGTGGTTATGGCTACACCTTC
-	TRBJ2-3	-	TRBV2	CASSEMTHPTDTQYF	TGTGCCAGCAGTGAAATGACCCACCCCACAGATACGCAGTATTTT
-	TRBJ2-1	-	TRBV11-1	CASSRGHNEQFF	TGTGCCAGCAGTAGAGGACACAATGAGCAGTTCTTC